This T cell receptor (beta chain) originates from a study of CD8 T cells in Susac syndrome (dated by TCRdb to between 2018 and 2021). About the study as a whole: Repertoire sequencing was used to test whether CD8+ T cell activation and differentiation in Susac syndrome was antigen driven. Study-wide conclusions, independent of this receptor: The TCR sequencing and HLA analysis was acknowledged to have included a relatively small number of individuals.

RNA was extracted using the RNeasy kit, and roughly 0.5 to 1 ug of the RNA was reverse transcribed with random hexamers. The immunoSEQ multiplex PCR assay, covering 54 Vbeta and 13 Jbeta segments, was used to amplify TCR beta CDR3 regions. To correct PCR amplification bias, a synthetic template baseline was used for both primer optimization and computational correction. In the original analysis: Only productive sequences were kept, with reads annotated to V, D and J genes according to IMGT and analyzed in immunoSEQ Analyzer. Clonality was calculated as one minus the Shannon entropy normalized by log2 of the number of productive unique sequences. For each patient and control, public and private clones were evaluated among the 100 most prevalent clones. Susac-specific clones were defined as absent from healthy and MS cohorts, around 980 published viral clones and other ImmuneACCESS disease sequences. TCRdb reprocessing: public reads trimmed at Q25 with fastp, clones called with MiXCR, in-frame beta chains kept. Rows matching on CDR3 protein sequence are summarized as one entry with the most common DNA and genes. What appears here as the V and J calls and clone size reflects TCRdb's work, not the paper's. Within this sample are roughly 130,000 distinct CDR3 sequences, with more than 90% of them counted one time only. The ten most abundant clones make up more than 0.09% of the sample.

Peripheral blood CD8+ and CD4+ T cells from healthy donors, Susac syndrome patients and multiple sclerosis patients were profiled using high-throughput TCR beta sequencing. The healthy donors served as controls matched for age and sex. CD8+ TEMRA cells were enriched by FACS, while bulk CD8+ and CD4+ T cells were purified by magnetic negative isolation. Blood was drawn into EDTA tubes, processed within 24 hours, and PBMCs were isolated by density gradient centrifugation. PBMCs intended for TCR sequencing were frozen in liquid nitrogen and were later thawed in a 37 degrees C water bath. Purity of sorted or isolated CD4+, CD8+ and CD8+ TEMRA cells was at least 90%. As concerns this clonotype: The clone's antigen remains unknown. Base-call qualities are not available, and no considerably larger clone is one nucleotide away.

The sequence came from a human donor in good health. The specimen was CD4+ T cells from PBMCs.

The DNA sequence is given as TGTGCCAGCAGTTTACCCAGTGGAGGGGGGGACATTCAGTACTTC. Its translation is CASSLPSGGGDIQYF. The sequence joins TRBV28 to TRBJ2-4, and possibly TRBD2, on 7 matching bases. The CDR3, from cysteine to phenylalanine, totals 15 residues. CDR3 DNA only is kept here, 45 bases in frame from base 1. Looking up the germline V gene yields CDR1 MDHEN and CDR2 SYDVKM. The germline ends are 16 bases apart after V is trimmed by 2 bases and J by 8 bases.